Listed below are T cell receptor beta chains from one sample, sequenced in a study of technical replicates of blood from a handful of donors. The assay was immunoSEQ multiplex PCR, and TCRdb's table has in-frame clones only and misses some. The sample includes 75,000 to 100,000 clones, about 94% of them seen just once. The material sequenced was T cells isolated from PBMCs. The receptor set was obtained from a human donor in good health. CDR3s include the opening cysteine and the closing phenylalanine or tryptophan. Each record gives: clone size, J gene, V gene, D gene, CDR3 DNA, CDR3 protein. The D gene is left open where the match is weak. Part of the rows lack a size; the others show once, few, many or a class for expanded clones.

NA TRBJ2-5 TRBV6-5 TRBD2 TGTGCCAGCAGTCCGACTAGCGGGAGTTTACAGACCCAGTACTTC CASSPTSGSLQTQYF
NA TRBJ1-5 TRBV29-1 NA TGCAGCCTCAGGGTCACTCAGCCCCAGCATTTT CSLRVTQPQHF
NA TRBJ2-7 TRBV14 NA TGTGCCAGCAGCCCTGTCGGGGGGCCACTCTACGAGCAGTACTTC CASSPVGGPLYEQYF
NA TRBJ1-1 TRBV7-9 NA TGTGCCAGCAGCCAAGGGGGCACTGAAGCTTTCTTT CASSQGGTEAFF
once TRBJ1-1 TRBV11-1 TRBD1 TGTGCCAGCAGCTTACGGACAGGGGGCCAGAGTGAAGCTTTCTTT CASSLRTGGQSEAFF
NA TRBJ1-1 TRBV28 TRBD1 TGTGCCAGCAGTTTGTACCGGACAGGGGGCGAGACTGAAGCTTTCTTT CASSLYRTGGETEAFF
NA TRBJ2-5 TRBV30 TRBD1 TGTGCCTGCAATAGACAGGGAATGGGAGAGACCCAGTACTTC CACNRQGMGETQYF
once TRBJ2-7 TRBV10-1 NA TGCGCCAGCAGTGAGTCGCCAGGAGGTTCCTCCTACGAGCAGTACTTC CASSESPGGSSYEQYF
NA TRBJ1-2 TRBV5-4 TRBD1 TGTGCCAGCAGCTCCCAGGGGGAGGTTATCCTCTCTGGCTACACCTTC CASSSQGEVILSGYTF
NA TRBJ2-3 TRBV10-3 NA TGTGCCATCAGTGCTGAAGCGGGCTCCGATACGCAGTATTTT CAISAEAGSDTQYF
NA TRBJ1-2 TRBV5-1 NA TGCGCCAGCAGCCGCGACAGGAGTGGGAGCTACACCTTC CASSRDRSGSYTF
NA TRBJ1-4 TRBV6-1 NA TGTGCCAGCAGTGAAGCGGGCAGGGGTAATGAAAAACTGTTTTTT CASSEAGRGNEKLFF
NA TRBJ2-3 TRBV28 TRBD2 TGTGCCACCTTAGCGGGGACCCTCATGGATACGCAGTATTTT CATLAGTLMDTQYF
once TRBJ2-7 TRBV6-1 NA TGTGCCAGCAGTAAAGGACCTAGCTCCTACGAGCAGTACTTC CASSKGPSSYEQYF
NA TRBJ1-4 TRBV4-2 TRBD1 TGTGCCAGCAGCCAAGAGACCGGGACAGGTAATGAAAAACTGTTTTTT CASSQETGTGNEKLFF
NA TRBJ1-5 TRBV6-5 NA TGTGCCAGCAGTTACTCCAGGGTTAGCAATCAGCCCCAGCATTTT CASSYSRVSNQPQHF
NA TRBJ2-7 TRBV11-1 TRBD1 TGTGCCAGCAGGATACAGGGGCGCGAGCAGTACTTC CASRIQGREQYF
NA TRBJ1-2 TRBV7-3 NA TGTGCCAGCAGCCCCGGTGGGGGGGATCTGTACGGCTACACCTTC CASSPGGGDLYGYTF
NA TRBJ2-7 TRBV2 NA TGTGCCAGCGGAGAAAACTACGAGCAGTACTTC CASGENYEQYF
NA TRBJ1-1 TRBV7-6 NA TGTGCCAGCAGCCCACAGGGAATGAACACTGAAGCTTTCTTT CASSPQGMNTEAFF
NA TRBJ1-6 TRBV6-1 TRBD1 TGTGCCAGCAGTGACCTGGGACAGCACGATAATTCACCCCTCCACTTT CASSDLGQHDNSPLHF
NA TRBJ2-7 TRBV2 NA TGTGCCAGCAGTGATAGGGGATTAACCTACGAGCAGTACTTC CASSDRGLTYEQYF
NA TRBJ1-5 TRBV19 NA TGTGCCAGTAGTACCCAGGGAGGGGATGGCCAGCCCCAGCATTTT CASSTQGGDGQPQHF
NA TRBJ2-7 TRBV29-1 NA TGCAGCGCCACTTCCCTCTACGAGCAGTACTTC CSATSLYEQYF
once TRBJ2-5 TRBV27 NA TGTGCCAGCAGTTCGGACAGCAATGAAGAGACCCAGTACTTC CASSSDSNEETQYF
NA TRBJ2-7 TRBV27 NA TGTGCCAGCAGGGAGTTTTTCGGGACCTACGAGCAGTACTTC CASREFFGTYEQYF
NA TRBJ2-7 TRBV6-5 NA TGTGCCAGCACCCAAAGGGGCTATCAGTACTTC CASTQRGYQYF
NA TRBJ2-3 TRBV4-1 TRBD2 TGCGCCAGCAGCCAAGGCAGTGGGAGGGCCGCGACAGATACGCAGTATTTT CASSQGSGRAATDTQYF
NA TRBJ2-2 TRBV5-4 NA TGTGCCAGCAGCTTGGGAGGCACCGGGGAGCTGTTTTTT CASSLGGTGELFF
NA TRBJ2-1 TRBV7-9 TRBD2 TGTGCCAGCAGCGCTTCGATAGCGGGACTCCTGCGGAATGAGCAGTTCTTC CASSASIAGLLRNEQFF
NA TRBJ2-4 TRBV5-4 NA TGTGCCAGCAGCTATGGACAGAGGATGGACATTCAGTACTTC CASSYGQRMDIQYF
NA TRBJ2-3 TRBV19 TRBD2 TGTGCCAGTCATATAGACAGGGGGTTAGCGGGAGGGAGCACAGATACGCAGTATTTT CASHIDRGLAGGSTDTQYF
NA TRBJ2-7 TRBV4-1 TRBD1 TGCGCCAGCAGGCGACAGGGGGCGGGTTACGAGCAGTACTTC CASRRQGAGYEQYF
NA TRBJ1-1 TRBV2 NA TGTGCCAGCAGTGATTATGGCGACAGCTACTACGTGAACACTGAAGCTTTCTTT CASSDYGDSYYVNTEAFF
NA TRBJ2-3 TRBV10-1 TRBD1 TGCGCCAGCAGTGGCCGGGACAGCCTTAGCACAGATACGCAGTATTTT CASSGRDSLSTDTQYF
once TRBJ1-1 TRBV4-1 TRBD1 TGCGCCAGCAGCCACAATACTCCAGGGCAGGGGGACACTGAAGCTTTCTTT CASSHNTPGQGDTEAFF
NA TRBJ1-2 TRBV4-2 NA TGTGCCAGCAGCCAAGATCGTTCGAGGACTGATGGCTACACCTTC CASSQDRSRTDGYTF
NA TRBJ2-3 TRBV27 NA TGTGCCAGCATGCCCCTATCTAGCACAGATACGCAGTATTTT CASMPLSSTDTQYF
once TRBJ2-7 TRBV27 TRBD1 TGTGCCAGCAGTTGGGGACCAGGGGGAAGTAGGGAGCAGTACTTC CASSWGPGGSREQYF
NA TRBJ2-2 TRBV29-1 TRBD2 TGCAGCGTTGGGGCGGGAGATCACGGGGAGCTGTTTTTT CSVGAGDHGELFF
NA TRBJ2-3 TRBV29-1 TRBD2 TGCAGCGTTCAATCGGGACTAGCGGGCACAGATACGCAGTATTTT CSVQSGLAGTDTQYF
NA TRBJ2-3 TRBV19 TRBD1 TGTGCCAGTAGTTGGGGACAGGCTAACACAGATACGCAGTATTTT CASSWGQANTDTQYF
NA TRBJ2-7 TRBV6-1 NA TGTGCCAGCAGTGACTCCCGGTACTACGAGCAGTACTTC CASSDSRYYEQYF
NA TRBJ1-2 TRBV5-4 NA TGTGCCAGCAGCTTGACGCTGAGCGGAGGCTACACCTTC CASSLTLSGGYTF
once TRBJ1-1 TRBV6-1 NA TGTGCCACTCAGGGGCCTCTTGGGAACACTGAAGCTTTCTTT CATQGPLGNTEAFF
NA TRBJ2-7 TRBV11-3 TRBD2 TGTGCCAGCAGCGACAGACTAGCGGGGATCTACGAGCAGTACTTC CASSDRLAGIYEQYF
once TRBJ2-1 TRBV7-8 NA TGTGCCAGCAGCTTAGGAGACAACTACAATGAGCAGTTCTTC CASSLGDNYNEQFF
NA TRBJ1-2 TRBV27 NA TGTGCCAGCAGTTTTCGGGAGGGGGTAGGTGATGGCTACACCTTC CASSFREGVGDGYTF
NA TRBJ1-3 TRBV6-5 NA TGTGCCAGCAGTTACTCGGTCGGGGAAGGTGGAAACACCATATATTTT CASSYSVGEGGNTIYF
NA TRBJ2-2 TRBV5-6 NA TGTGCCAGCAGCTTGCTTGCCGGGAAGAACACCGGGGAGCTGTTTTTT CASSLLAGKNTGELFF
NA TRBJ1-2 TRBV28 NA TGTGCCAGCAGTCCTTTCGGAGGGGTCGGGGGCTACACCTTC CASSPFGGVGGYTF
NA TRBJ2-5 TRBV6-5 TRBD1 TGTGCCAGCAGTTCCATGGGACAGTACCAAGAGACCCAGTACTTC CASSSMGQYQETQYF
NA TRBJ1-6 TRBV5-6 NA TGTGCCAGCAGCTTATATAGCTCCTATAATTCACCCCTCCACTTT CASSLYSSYNSPLHF
NA TRBJ2-1 TRBV7-3 NA TGTGCCAGCAGCCTACCGGACAAGAACAATGAGCAGTTCTTC CASSLPDKNNEQFF